This TCR beta chain is drawn from a study of CD8 T cells in Susac syndrome. The CDR3 has 14 amino acids. Germline V gene lookup returns CDR1 SEHNR and CDR2 FQNEAQ (reference sequence). The V end was cut by 4 bases, the J end by 11 bases, with 20 bases between. From blood CD8+ and CD4+ T cells, TCR beta sequences were generated. The individuals used as controls were healthy donors who had been matched for both age and sex. Reverse transcription of about 0.45 to 1 ug RNA was carried out with random hexamers. Multiplex immunoSEQ PCR targeted 54 Vbeta and 13 Jbeta TCR beta segments. One entry per CDR3 protein, called by TCRdb with MiXCR from the immunoSEQ multiplex PCR reads. The sample carries about 210,000 distinct CDR3 sequences, roughly 92% recorded once.

The sample taken for sequencing was CD4+ T cells from PBMCs. The sequence derives from a human donor in good health. J is TRBJ1-1 and V is TRBV7-9; D is perhaps TRBD1 (6 bases). In DNA form, the CDR3 reads TGTGCCAGCAGCTCGGTAGTGGGGGCTCTAAGGGCTTTCTTT. As protein: CASSSVVGALRAFF.